The 28 T cell receptor beta chains given below trace back to one sample, sequenced in a study of shared clonotypes between healthy human individuals. Assay: immunoSEQ multiplex PCR; the TCRdb copy retains only in-frame clones and omits some. Seen here are some 1 million clones, about 77% observed once, and the top ten hold roughly 1.5%. Sequencing input: memory CD4+ T cells sorted from blood. The subset: CD45RA-negative fraction. These receptors were obtained from a man aged 18 to 35 in good health.

This chain links TRBV7-9 with TRBJ1-2; a possible D gene is TRBD1 (6 bases). Trimming removed 0 bases from V and 6 bases from J, with 14 bases in between. Per the germline V gene, CDR1 is SEHNR and CDR2 is FQNEAQ (reference sequence). This CDR3 contains 15 residues. The CDR3 loop is CASSLAWGRGNGYTF. The CDR3, as DNA: TGTGCCAGCAGCTTAGCCTGGGGCAGGGGTAATGGCTACACCTTC.

The genes are TRBV19 and TRBJ2-5; perhaps TRBD2 as D (6 bases). CDR1 is LNHDA and CDR2 is SQIVND in the germline V gene (reference sequence). Deletions cut 5 bases from V and 3 bases from J, with 10 bases between. CDR3 length equals 13 residues. The CDR3 DNA follows: TGTGCCAGTAGTGAGTGGGGGGAAGAGACCCAGTACTTC. It is translated as CASSEWGEETQYF.

This clone was counted at least ten times. At one end, the junction sequence differs from germline, possibly due to a read error. This CDR3 is CSASISDRVSF. The CDR3 DNA follows: TGCAGTGCTAGTATAAGTGACAGGGTCTCTTTC. The rearrangement uses TRBV20-1 and TRBJ2-7; TRBD1 aligns across 7 bases. Germline V CDR1 and CDR2: DFQATT, SNEGSKA (reference sequence). The CDR3 length is 11 residues.

The V gene is TRBV28, the J gene TRBJ2-3, with 9 positions matching TRBD2. This CDR3 region has 16 residues. Germline V gives CDR1 MDHEN, CDR2 SYDVKM. Losses at the gene ends were 6 bases for V and 0 bases for J; bases not matched to a gene: 7. Written as DNA, the CDR3 is TGTGCCAGCAGCCCTCAGGGACTAGCTAGCACAGATACGCAGTATTTT. Translated: CASSPQGLASTDTQYF.

The V and J genes are TRBV30 and TRBJ2-5; D unclear. Germline values: CDR1 GTSNPN, CDR2 SVGIG (reference sequence). The germline V and J ends were trimmed by 6 bases and 5 bases, with 13 bases remaining between them. This CDR3 has 12 residues. The CDR3 region has the DNA TGTGCCTGCCTCTTGAGGTGGGAGACCCAGTACTTC. It codes for CACLLRWETQYF. Supplemented by reference TRBV30 and TRBJ2-5, the full variable domain reads SQTIHQWPATLVQPVGSPLSLECTVEGTSNPNLYWYRQAAGRGLQLLFYSVGIGQISSEVPQNLSASRPQDRQFILSSKKLLLSDSGFYLCACLLRWETQYFGPGTRLLVL.

The chain joins TRBV7-8 to TRBJ2-7; D call uncertain. CDR1 and CDR2 from the germline V gene are SGHVS and FQNEAQ. The CDR3 has 13 residues. Trimming cost V 2 bases and J 3 bases, with 8 bases left between them. In DNA form, the CDR3 reads TGTGCCAGCAGCTTATCGGTCTTCTACGAGCAGTACTTC. Translated, it gives CASSLSVFYEQYF. The whole variable domain, filled in from reference TRBV7-8 and TRBJ2-7, reads GAGVSQSPRYKVAKRGQDVALRCDPISGHVSLFWYQQALGQGPEFLTYFQNEAQLDKSGLPSDRFFAERPEGSVSTLKIQRTQQEDSAVYLCASSLSVFYEQYFGPGTRLTVT.

The rearrangement joins TRBV6-6 to TRBJ2-7; D call uncertain. V was clipped by 6 bases and J by 0 bases, with 6 bases between them. The CDR3 runs 12 residues. Germline-derived CDR1 and CDR2 are MNHNY and SVGAGI (reference sequence). The CDR3 DNA reads as TGTGCCAGCAGGGGTAACTCCTACGAGCAGTACTTC. Translating it yields CASRGNSYEQYF.

DNA of the CDR3: TGCGCCAGCAGTTGGATCAAGGGGAGCGGGGAGACCCAGTACTTC. This codes for CASSWIKGSGETQYF. The genes are TRBV4-1 and TRBJ2-5; the D gene is possibly TRBD2 (6 bases). The CDR3 consists of 15 residues. Germline V gene data show CDR1 as MGHRA and CDR2 as YSYEKL. With 6 bases removed from V and 5 bases from J, the gap between germline ends came to 19 bases.

As concerns this clone: A single base separates this from a much larger clone, so it may be a read error. The gene calls are TRBV11-2 and TRBJ2-3; D not resolved. CDR1 and CDR2 from the germline V gene are SGHAT and FQNNGV. V lost 6 bases to trimming and J lost 2 bases, with 6 bases between them. The CDR3 loop spans 12 amino acids. The CDR3, as DNA: TGTGCCAGCAGTTCTTACACAGATACGCAGTATTTT. This encodes CASSSYTDTQYF.

Points on this clone: This sample includes further DNA sequences coding for the same CDR3. This chain links TRBV27 with TRBJ1-3, with D uncertain. Germline-derived CDR1 and CDR2 are MNHEY and SMNVEV (reference sequence). CDR3 length: 14 amino acids. V was trimmed by 4 bases and J by 0 bases, leaving 7 bases between them. The CDR3 reads CASSSGGSGNTIYF. CDR3 nucleotide sequence: TGTGCCAGCAGTTCGGGAGGCTCTGGAAACACCATATATTTT.

This clone was observed a handful of times. The same CDR3 can be traced to other DNA sequences in this sample. The chain uses TRBV19 and TRBJ2-1; a possible D gene is TRBD1 (5 bases). V was shortened by 5 bases and J by 4 bases, with 9 bases between the two germline ends. This CDR3 has 13 residues. Germline V gene data show CDR1 as LNHDA and CDR2 as SQIVND (reference sequence). CDR3 nucleotide sequence: TGTGCCAGTAGTCACCGACAGTACAATGAGCAGTTCTTC. Its translation: CASSHRQYNEQFF.

This chain connects TRBV5-6 to TRBJ2-7; 12 bases are shared with TRBD2. From germline, CDR1 is SGHDT and CDR2 YYEEEE. CDR3 length: 16 amino acids. J gave up 8 bases and V 0 bases, and 9 bases lay outside the gene matches. CDR3 sequence reads: CASSLGLAGAPLKQYF. The CDR3, as DNA: TGTGCCAGCAGCTTGGGACTAGCGGGGGCCCCTTTAAAGCAGTACTTC.

V and J are TRBV7-3 and TRBJ1-5; 7 nucleotides match TRBD1. CDR1 is SGHTA, CDR2 FQGTGA, per germline. V lost 5 bases to trimming and J lost 5 bases; unmatched junction nucleotides: 9. The CDR3 totals 15 residues. CDR3 in amino acids: CASSPVGRGDQPQHF. The CDR3 DNA reads as TGTGCCAGCAGCCCGGTGGGCAGGGGGGATCAGCCCCAGCATTTT.

V is TRBV10-3 and J is TRBJ2-6, with TRBD2 matching 10 bases. The CDR3 length is 17 residues. The V gene end was trimmed by 5 bases and the J gene end by 0 bases; junction bases not matched to a gene: 4. Germline V gene data show CDR1 as ENHRY and CDR2 as SYGVKD. DNA of the CDR3: TGTGCCATCAGTCTAGCGGGAGCAATCTCTGGGGCCAACGTCCTGACTTTC. Translating gives CAISLAGAISGANVLTF.

Worth noting for this clone: At the DNA level, this CDR3 is encoded by other sequences in the same sample as well. This chain uses TRBV28 with TRBJ2-4, with D unresolved. CDR1 is MDHEN and CDR2 is SYDVKM in the germline V gene. This CDR3 has 14 amino acids. Trimming removed 3 bases from V and 1 base from J, with 7 bases in between. CDR3 protein: CASSLGGAKNIQYF. As DNA, the CDR3 is TGTGCCAGCAGTTTGGGTGGGGCCAAAAACATTCAGTACTTC.

About this clone: A far larger clone is one nucleotide away, so this likely arose from a read error. Other DNA sequences of this sample code for an identical CDR3. V gene TRBV2 combines with J gene TRBJ1-1; D remains ambiguous. Deletions cut 2 bases from V and 4 bases from J, with 2 bases between. Germline V gene sequence: CDR1 SNHLY, CDR2 FYNNEI. This CDR3 contains 11 residues. The DNA for the CDR3 is TGTGCCAGCAGTGAACGCACTGAAGCTTTCTTT. This codes for CASSERTEAFF.

The V and J genes are TRBV6-1 and TRBJ2-7, with 7 nucleotides matching TRBD2. The germline V gene has CDR1 MNHNS and CDR2 SASEGT. The trim removed 6 bases at V and 4 bases at J, leaving 9 bases unmatched. The CDR3 runs 14 residues. Here the CDR3 reads CASRLGRNSYEQYF. The DNA of the CDR3 is TGTGCCAGCAGACTCGGGAGGAATTCGTACGAGCAGTACTTC.

As regards this clone: This CDR3 is also generated by other DNA sequences in the sample. This chain uses TRBV5-4 with TRBJ1-2; D ambiguous. The V end lost 0 bases, the J end lost 2 bases, and 5 bases lay between the germline ends. The germline CDR1 and CDR2 sequences are SGHNT and YYREEE (reference sequence). The CDR3 is 13 residues long. The CDR3 loop is CASSLDRNYGYTF. The CDR3, as DNA: TGTGCCAGCAGCTTGGACCGGAACTATGGCTACACCTTC. The variable domain in full, completed from reference TRBV5-4 and TRBJ1-2, reads ETGVTQSPTHLIKTRGQQVTLRCSSQSGHNTVSWYQQALGQGPQFIFQYYREEENGRGNFPPRFSGLQFPNYSSELNVNALELDDSALYLCASSLDRNYGYTFGSGTRLTVV.

V usage is TRBV30 and J usage is TRBJ2-7, with 10 bases aligning to TRBD1. The CDR3 sequence is 15 residues long. The ends lost 1 base at V and 3 bases at J; junction bases unmatched: 6. Germline V gene lookup returns CDR1 GTSNPN and CDR2 SVGIG (reference sequence). Here the CDR3 DNA reads TGTGCCTGGAGTGGGACATGGGACAGGGGCTACGAGCAGTACTTC. This codes for CAWSGTWDRGYEQYF.

The chain combines TRBV11-3 with TRBJ2-2, with 7 bases identical to TRBD1. CDR1 is SGHNT, CDR2 YENEEA, per germline. V lost 5 bases, J lost 0 bases, and 15 bases stayed unmatched. The CDR3 runs to 19 residues. The chain's CDR3 is CASSPDSIRDSANTGELFF. CDR3 bases: TGTGCCAGCAGCCCGGATAGTATCCGGGACAGCGCGAACACCGGGGAGCTGTTTTTT.

The chain's CDR3 is CASFSSGAYEQYF. Here the CDR3 DNA reads TGTGCCAGCTTTAGCTCGGGAGCCTACGAGCAGTACTTC. The rearrangement links TRBV28 to TRBJ2-7; D is possibly TRBD2 (6 bases). Germline V gene lookup returns CDR1 MDHEN and CDR2 SYDVKM. Trimming shortened V by 8 bases and J by 2 bases, and 13 bases separated the two germline ends. The CDR3 runs to 13 residues.

The CDR3 DNA follows: TGTGCCAGCAGGGGGACTAGCGGAGCCTTAGCAGATACGCAGTATTTT. Protein product: CASRGTSGALADTQYF. The chain carries TRBV7-8 and TRBJ2-3; 11 bases align to TRBD2. The CDR3 has 16 residues. The J segment lost 4 bases and the V segment lost 6 bases, leaving 9 bases of the junction unmatched. CDR1 is SGHVS and CDR2 is FQNEAQ in the germline V gene.

Details on this clone: The junction departs from germline at one end; a sequencing error may be responsible. The V and J genes are TRBV25-1 and TRBJ1-3, with unresolved D. The germline CDR1 and CDR2 sequences are MGHDK and SYGVNS. This CDR3 has 12 amino acids. CDR3 DNA: TGTGCCAGCGGTGACTCTGGAAACACCATATATTTT. Translated, it gives CASGDSGNTIYF.

J is TRBJ2-3 and V is TRBV7-8, with TRBD1 matching 11 bases. Germline V gene sequence: CDR1 SGHVS, CDR2 FQNEAQ. After removal of 0 bases from V and 5 bases from J, the junction contained 4 bases not matched to a gene. The CDR3 is 16 amino acids. CDR3 sequence reads: CASSLAGTGGLDTQYF. In DNA form, the CDR3 reads TGTGCCAGCAGCTTAGCCGGGACAGGGGGTTTAGATACGCAGTATTTT. Looking up the rest from reference TRBV7-8 and TRBJ2-3 gives the full variable domain: GAGVSQSPRYKVAKRGQDVALRCDPISGHVSLFWYQQALGQGPEFLTYFQNEAQLDKSGLPSDRFFAERPEGSVSTLKIQRTQQEDSAVYLCASSLAGTGGLDTQYFGPGTRLTVL.

The chain carries TRBV25-1 and TRBJ1-1; D not resolved. Germline V gene sequence: CDR1 MGHDK, CDR2 SYGVNS. The CDR3 covers 12 residues. The germline V and J ends were trimmed by 5 bases and 9 bases, with 13 bases remaining between them. Here the CDR3 DNA reads TGTGCCAGCAGTCAACAAGTTGGGAAAGCTTTCTTT. It codes for CASSQQVGKAFF.

The chain recombines TRBV10-2 with TRBJ2-7, with D possibly matching TRBD2 (5 bases). The CDR3 runs 12 residues. V was cut by 7 bases and J by 5 bases, with 12 bases left in between. Germline loops: CDR1 WSHSY, CDR2 SAAADI. CDR3 amino acids: CASKRDLNEQYF. The CDR3 DNA reads as TGCGCCAGCAAGAGGGATCTTAACGAGCAGTACTTC.

The chain has TRBV11-2 and TRBJ2-5, with unresolved D. This CDR3 region has 15 residues. Trimming left V 5 bases short and J 1 base short, with 14 bases between. CDR1 and CDR2 (germline): SGHAT, FQNNGV. CDR3 loop: CASSPGLKGQETQYF. The CDR3 nucleotides read TGTGCCAGCAGCCCTGGCCTCAAGGGCCAAGAGACCCAGTACTTC.

This chain links TRBV5-1 with TRBJ2-7, with D perhaps matching TRBD1 (5 bases). V was clipped by 0 bases and J by 1 base, with 11 bases between them. The CDR3 loop spans 15 amino acids. CDR1 SGHRS and CDR2 YFSETQ come from the germline V gene. CDR3 coding DNA: TGCGCCAGCAGCTTGGGGGGCGAAGGGTCCTACGAGCAGTACTTC. Amino acid sequence: CASSLGGEGSYEQYF.